Described below is a single T cell receptor (beta chain) sequence and its context. In germline, CDR1 is SQVTM, CDR2 ANQGSEA. The V gene lost 6 bases and the J gene lost 0 bases, with 17 bases spanning the gap. The CDR3 consists of 15 residues. This entry belongs to a study of cytomegalovirus exposure and HLA in healthy donors. 13 Jbeta primers and 60 Vbeta primers were used for the PCR. Assay used: immunoSEQ multiplex PCR; TCRdb lists only in-frame clones, some missing. Of about 94,000 clones listed, roughly 80% are singletons. This sequence originates from a human donor in good health. The sample consisted of PBMCs. The chain couples TRBV29-1 to TRBJ1-1, with a possible D match to TRBD1 (5 bases). CDR3 sequence (DNA): TGCAGCGTCCGAAAGAAGACAGCGATGAACACTGAAGCTTTCTTT. It yields the protein CSVRKKTAMNTEAFF.